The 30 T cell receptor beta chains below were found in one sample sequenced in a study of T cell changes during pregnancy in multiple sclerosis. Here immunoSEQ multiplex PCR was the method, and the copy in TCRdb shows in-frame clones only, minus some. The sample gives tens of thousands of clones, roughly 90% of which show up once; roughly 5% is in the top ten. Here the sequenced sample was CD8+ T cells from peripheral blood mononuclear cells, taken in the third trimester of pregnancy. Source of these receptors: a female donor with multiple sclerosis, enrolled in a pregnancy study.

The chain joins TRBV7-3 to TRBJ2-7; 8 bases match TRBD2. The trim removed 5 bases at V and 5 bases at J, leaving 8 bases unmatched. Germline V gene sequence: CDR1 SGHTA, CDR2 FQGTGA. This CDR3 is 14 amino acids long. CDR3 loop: CASSPGREVDEQYF. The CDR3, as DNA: TGTGCCAGCAGCCCGGGGCGGGAGGTCGACGAGCAGTACTTC.

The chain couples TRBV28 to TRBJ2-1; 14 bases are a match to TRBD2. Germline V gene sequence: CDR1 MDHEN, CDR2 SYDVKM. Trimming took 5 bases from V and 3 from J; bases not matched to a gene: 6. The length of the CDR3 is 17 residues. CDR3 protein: CASSPPGTSGSYNEQFF. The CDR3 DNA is TGTGCCAGCAGTCCCCCTGGGACTAGCGGGAGCTACAATGAGCAGTTCTTC.

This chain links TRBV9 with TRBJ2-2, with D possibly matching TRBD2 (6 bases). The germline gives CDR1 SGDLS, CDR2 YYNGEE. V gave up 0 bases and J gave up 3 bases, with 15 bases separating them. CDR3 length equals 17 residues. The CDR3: CASSVDRRRGHTGELFF. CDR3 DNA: TGTGCCAGCAGCGTAGATCGGAGGAGGGGACACACCGGGGAGCTGTTTTTT.

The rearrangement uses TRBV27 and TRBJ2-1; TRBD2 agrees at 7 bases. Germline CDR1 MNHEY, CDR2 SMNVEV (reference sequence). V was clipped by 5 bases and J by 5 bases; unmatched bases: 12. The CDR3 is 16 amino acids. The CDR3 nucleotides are TGTGCCAGCAGTCCCGATTGGACTAGTGTCCACAATGAGCAGTTCTTC. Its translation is CASSPDWTSVHNEQFF.

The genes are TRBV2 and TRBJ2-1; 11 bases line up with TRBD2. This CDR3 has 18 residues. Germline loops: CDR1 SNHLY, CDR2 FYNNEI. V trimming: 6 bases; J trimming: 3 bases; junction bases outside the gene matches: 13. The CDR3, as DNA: TGTGCCAGCAGAGCCATACTAGCGGGAGAATTTGACTACAATGAGCAGTTCTTC. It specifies CASRAILAGEFDYNEQFF.

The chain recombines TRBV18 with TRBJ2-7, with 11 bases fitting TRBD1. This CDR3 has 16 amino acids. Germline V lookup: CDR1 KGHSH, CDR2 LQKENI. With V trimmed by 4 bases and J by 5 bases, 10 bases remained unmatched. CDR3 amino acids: CASSLSRDRGVHEQYF. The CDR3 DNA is TGTGCCAGCTCACTCAGCCGGGACAGGGGGGTCCACGAGCAGTACTTC.

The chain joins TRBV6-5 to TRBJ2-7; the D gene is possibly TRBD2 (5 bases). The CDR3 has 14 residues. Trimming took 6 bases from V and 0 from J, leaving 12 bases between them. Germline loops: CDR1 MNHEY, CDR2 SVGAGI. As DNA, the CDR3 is TGTGCCAGCAGCTTGCGGGCGAACTCCTACGAGCAGTACTTC. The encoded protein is CASSLRANSYEQYF.

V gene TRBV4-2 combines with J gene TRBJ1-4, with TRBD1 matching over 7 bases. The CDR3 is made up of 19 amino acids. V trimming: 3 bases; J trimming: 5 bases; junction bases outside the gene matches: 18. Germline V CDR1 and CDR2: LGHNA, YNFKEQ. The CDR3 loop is CASSHPLGTAGAHNEKLFF. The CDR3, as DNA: TGTGCCAGCAGCCACCCCTTGGGGACAGCCGGCGCACACAATGAAAAACTGTTTTTT.

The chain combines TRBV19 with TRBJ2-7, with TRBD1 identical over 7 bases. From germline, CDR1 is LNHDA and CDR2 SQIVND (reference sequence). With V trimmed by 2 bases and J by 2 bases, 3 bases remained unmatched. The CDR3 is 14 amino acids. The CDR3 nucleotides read TGTGCCAGTAGTATATCAGGGGGTACCTACGAGCAGTACTTC. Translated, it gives CASSISGGTYEQYF. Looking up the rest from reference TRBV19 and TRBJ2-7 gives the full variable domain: DGGITQSPKYLFRKEGQNVTLSCEQNLNHDAMYWYRQDPGQGLRLIYYSQIVNDFQKGDIAEGYSVSREKKESFPLTVTSAQKNPTAFYLCASSISGGTYEQYFGPGTRLTVT.

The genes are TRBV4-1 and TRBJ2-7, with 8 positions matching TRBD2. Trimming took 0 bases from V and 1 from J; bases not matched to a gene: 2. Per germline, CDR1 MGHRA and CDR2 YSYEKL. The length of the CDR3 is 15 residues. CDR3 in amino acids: CASSQESGSSYEQYF. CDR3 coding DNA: TGCGCCAGCAGCCAAGAAAGCGGGAGTTCCTACGAGCAGTACTTC.

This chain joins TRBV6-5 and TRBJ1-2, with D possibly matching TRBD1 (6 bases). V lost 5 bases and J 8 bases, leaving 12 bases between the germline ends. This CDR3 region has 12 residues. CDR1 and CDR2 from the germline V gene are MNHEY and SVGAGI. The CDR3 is CASSQTGQGYTF. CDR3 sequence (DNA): TGTGCCAGCAGTCAAACAGGGCAGGGCTACACCTTC.

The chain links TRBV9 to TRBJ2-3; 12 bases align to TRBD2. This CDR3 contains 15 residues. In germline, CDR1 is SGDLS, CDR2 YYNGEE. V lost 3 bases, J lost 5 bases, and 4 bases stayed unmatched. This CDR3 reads CASSAPGLAGDTQYF. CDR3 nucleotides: TGTGCCAGCAGCGCGCCGGGACTAGCGGGAGATACGCAGTATTTT.

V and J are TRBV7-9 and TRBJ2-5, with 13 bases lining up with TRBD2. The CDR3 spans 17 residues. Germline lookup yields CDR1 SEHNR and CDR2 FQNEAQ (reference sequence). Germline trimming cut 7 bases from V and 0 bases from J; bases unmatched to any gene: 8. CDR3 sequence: CASTHPGLAGYQETQYF. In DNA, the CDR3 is TGTGCCAGCACCCACCCGGGACTAGCGGGATACCAAGAGACCCAGTACTTC.

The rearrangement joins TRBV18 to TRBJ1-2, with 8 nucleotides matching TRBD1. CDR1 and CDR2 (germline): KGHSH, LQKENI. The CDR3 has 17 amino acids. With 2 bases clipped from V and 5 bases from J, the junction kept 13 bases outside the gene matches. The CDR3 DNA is TGTGCCAGCTCACCAGCCCCATCCCAGGGGGCATTTTATGGCTACACCTTC. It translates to CASSPAPSQGAFYGYTF.

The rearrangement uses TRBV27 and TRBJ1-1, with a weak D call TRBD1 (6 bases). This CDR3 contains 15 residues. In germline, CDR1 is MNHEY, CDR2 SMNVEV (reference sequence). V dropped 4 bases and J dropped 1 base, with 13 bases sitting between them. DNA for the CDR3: TGTGCCAGCAGTTACAGGGCGAATAAGAACACTGAAGCTTTCTTT. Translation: CASSYRANKNTEAFF.

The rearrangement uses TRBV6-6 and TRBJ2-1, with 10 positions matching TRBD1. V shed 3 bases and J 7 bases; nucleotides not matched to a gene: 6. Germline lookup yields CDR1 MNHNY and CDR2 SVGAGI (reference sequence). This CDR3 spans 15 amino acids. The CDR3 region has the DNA TGTGCCAGCAGTTATAGCGTGGGACAGGGGAATGAGCAGTTCTTC. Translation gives CASSYSVGQGNEQFF.

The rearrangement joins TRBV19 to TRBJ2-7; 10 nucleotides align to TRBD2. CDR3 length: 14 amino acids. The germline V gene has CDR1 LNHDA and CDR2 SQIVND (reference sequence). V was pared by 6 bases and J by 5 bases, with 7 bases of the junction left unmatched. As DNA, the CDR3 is TGTGCCAGTAGCAAGGGACTAGCGCTGAACGAGCAGTACTTC. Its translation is CASSKGLALNEQYF.

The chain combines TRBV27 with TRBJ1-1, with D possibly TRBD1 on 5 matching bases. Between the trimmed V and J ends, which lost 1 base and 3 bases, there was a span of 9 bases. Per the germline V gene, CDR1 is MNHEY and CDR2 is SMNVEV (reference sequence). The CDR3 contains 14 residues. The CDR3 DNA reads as TGTGCCAGCAGTTTATTCGGGGGGGACACTGAAGCTTTCTTT. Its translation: CASSLFGGDTEAFF.

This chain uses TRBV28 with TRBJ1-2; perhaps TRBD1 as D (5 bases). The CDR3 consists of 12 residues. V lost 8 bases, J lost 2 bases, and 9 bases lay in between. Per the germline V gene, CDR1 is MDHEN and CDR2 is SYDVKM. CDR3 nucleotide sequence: TGTGCCAGCGCTGGGGGGAACTATGGCTACACCTTC. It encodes CASAGGNYGYTF.

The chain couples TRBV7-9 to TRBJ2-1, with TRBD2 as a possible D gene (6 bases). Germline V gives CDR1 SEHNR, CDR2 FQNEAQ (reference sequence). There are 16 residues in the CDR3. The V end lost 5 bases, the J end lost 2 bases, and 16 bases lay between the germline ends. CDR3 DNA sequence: TGTGCCAGCAGCCAAGATGGGACTGGGACCTACAATGAGCAGTTCTTC. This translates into CASSQDGTGTYNEQFF.

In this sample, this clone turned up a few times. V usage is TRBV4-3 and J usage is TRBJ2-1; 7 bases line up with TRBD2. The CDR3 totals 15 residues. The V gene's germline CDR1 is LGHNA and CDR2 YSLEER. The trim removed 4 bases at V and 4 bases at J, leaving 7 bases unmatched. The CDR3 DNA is TGCGCCAGCAGCCTCCGCCTAGCGGATTACAATGAGCAGTTCTTC. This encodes CASSLRLADYNEQFF.

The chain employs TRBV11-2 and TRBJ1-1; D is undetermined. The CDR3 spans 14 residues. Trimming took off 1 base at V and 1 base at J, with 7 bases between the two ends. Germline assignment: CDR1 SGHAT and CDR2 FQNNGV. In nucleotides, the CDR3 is TGTGCCAGCAGCTTAGGAGGCAAGAACACTGAAGCTTTCTTT. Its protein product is CASSLGGKNTEAFF.

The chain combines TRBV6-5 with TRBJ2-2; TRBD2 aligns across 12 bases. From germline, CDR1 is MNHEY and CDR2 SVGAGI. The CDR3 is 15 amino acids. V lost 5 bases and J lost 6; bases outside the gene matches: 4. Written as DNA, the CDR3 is TGTGCCAGCAGTCGGACTAGCGGGATGTCCGGGGAGCTGTTTTTT. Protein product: CASSRTSGMSGELFF.

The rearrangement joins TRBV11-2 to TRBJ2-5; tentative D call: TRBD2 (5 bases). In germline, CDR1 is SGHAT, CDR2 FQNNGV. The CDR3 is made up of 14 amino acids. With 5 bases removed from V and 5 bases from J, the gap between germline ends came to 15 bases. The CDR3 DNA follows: TGTGCCAGCAGCCCCTGGACTGCCAGGGAGACCCAGTACTTC. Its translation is CASSPWTARETQYF.

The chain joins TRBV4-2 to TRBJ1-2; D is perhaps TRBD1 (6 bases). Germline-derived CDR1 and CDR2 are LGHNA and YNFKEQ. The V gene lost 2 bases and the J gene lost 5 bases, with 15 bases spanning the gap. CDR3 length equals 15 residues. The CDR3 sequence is CASSQPLGAGYGYTF. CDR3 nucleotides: TGTGCCAGCAGCCAACCTTTGGGGGCTGGATATGGCTACACCTTC.

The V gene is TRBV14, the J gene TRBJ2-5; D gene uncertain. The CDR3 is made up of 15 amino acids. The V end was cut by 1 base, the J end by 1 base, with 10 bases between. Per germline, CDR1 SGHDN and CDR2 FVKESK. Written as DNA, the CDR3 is TGTGCCAGCAGCCAAGTCGAGGCAGTCCAAGAGACCCAGTACTTC. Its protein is CASSQVEAVQETQYF.

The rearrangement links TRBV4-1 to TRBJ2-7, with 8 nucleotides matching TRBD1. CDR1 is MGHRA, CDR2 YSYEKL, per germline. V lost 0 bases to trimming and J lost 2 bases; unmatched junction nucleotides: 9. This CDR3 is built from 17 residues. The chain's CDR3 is CASSQEVWGTGAYEQYF. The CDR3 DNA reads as TGCGCCAGCAGCCAAGAGGTTTGGGGGACAGGTGCCTACGAGCAGTACTTC.

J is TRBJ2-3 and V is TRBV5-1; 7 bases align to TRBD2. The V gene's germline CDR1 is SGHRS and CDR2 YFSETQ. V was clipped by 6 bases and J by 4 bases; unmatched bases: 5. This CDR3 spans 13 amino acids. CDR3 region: CASTGGLSDTQYF. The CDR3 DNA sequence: TGCGCCAGCACGGGGGGACTTTCAGATACGCAGTATTTT.

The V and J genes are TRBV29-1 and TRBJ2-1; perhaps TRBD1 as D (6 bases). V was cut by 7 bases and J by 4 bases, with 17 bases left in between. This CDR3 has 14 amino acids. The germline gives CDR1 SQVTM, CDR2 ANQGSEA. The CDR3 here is CSATGVGAYNEQFF. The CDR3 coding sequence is TGCAGCGCCACCGGGGTGGGGGCATACAATGAGCAGTTCTTC.

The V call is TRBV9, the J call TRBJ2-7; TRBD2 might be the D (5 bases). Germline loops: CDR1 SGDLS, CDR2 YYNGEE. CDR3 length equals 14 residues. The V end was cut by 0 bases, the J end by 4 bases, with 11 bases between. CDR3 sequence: CASSVALASYEQYF. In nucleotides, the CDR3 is TGTGCCAGCAGCGTAGCTCTAGCATCTTACGAGCAGTACTTC.